One sample yielded the 4 T cell receptor beta chains listed below, sequenced in a study of cytomegalovirus exposure and HLA in healthy donors. This PCR relied on a set of 60 Vbeta primers and 13 Jbeta primers. The protocol was immunoSEQ multiplex PCR, while the TCRdb copy is restricted to in-frame clones and leaves out a portion. The sample records some 40,000 clones, approximately 55% being singletons. Sequencing was performed on PBMCs. Every receptor here comes from a woman in her thirties or forties in good health and CMV-seropositive.

The chain is built from TRBV10-1 and TRBJ1-5; 7 bases match TRBD1. Germline loops: CDR1 WNHNN, CDR2 SYGVQD (reference sequence). The V segment lost 5 bases and the J segment 4 bases; nucleotides outside the gene matches: 8. CDR3 length: 15 amino acids. The CDR3 loop is CASSTTGVNNQPQHF. The DNA of the CDR3 is TGCGCCAGCAGTACTACAGGGGTTAATAATCAGCCCCAGCATTTT.

There are a few counts of this clone. The chain joins TRBV10-3 to TRBJ1-1, with 9 bases aligning to TRBD1. The CDR3 is made up of 14 amino acids. Germline V gene data show CDR1 as ENHRY and CDR2 as SYGVKD. Trimming cost V 6 bases and J 0 bases; bases outside gene matches: 2. DNA of the CDR3: TGTGCCATCAGCGGACAGGGGATGAACACTGAAGCTTTCTTT. Protein: CAISGQGMNTEAFF.

In this sample, this clone turned up a few times. The chain uses TRBV6-1 and TRBJ1-2, with D unresolved. CDR3 length equals 13 residues. Trimming removed 10 bases from V and 3 bases from J, with 15 bases in between. Per germline, CDR1 MNHNS and CDR2 SASEGT. In DNA form, the CDR3 reads TGTGCCACAACCCCGGAGGGATACTATGGCTACACCTTC. Encoded protein: CATTPEGYYGYTF.

J is TRBJ1-2 and V is TRBV7-8; 7 bases are shared with TRBD1. The germline V gene encodes CDR1 SGHVS and CDR2 FQNEAQ. With V trimmed by 1 base and J by 7 bases, 6 bases remained unmatched. The CDR3 contains 14 residues. The CDR3 sequence is CASSLGGTAFGYTF. DNA for the CDR3: TGTGCCAGCAGCTTAGGGGGGACAGCCTTTGGCTACACCTTC.